This T cell receptor beta chain derives from a study of graft-versus-host responses after intestinal transplantation. At the level of the study: Every transplant recipient was induced with anti-thymocyte globulin, then maintained on tacrolimus and steroids for around 3 years.

Germline values: CDR1 ENHRY, CDR2 SYGVKD. Between the trimmed V and J ends, which lost 3 bases and 5 bases, there was a span of 11 bases. The CDR3 spans 14 residues. The assay was immunoSEQ multiplex PCR, and TCRdb's table has in-frame clones only and misses some. The sample holds about 80,000 clones, approximately 92% seen once. As for this clone: Its antigen remains unknown.

Study-level findings and limits: Early after transplant, HvG declines were associated with peak levels of circulating GvH clones.

V and J are TRBV10-3 and TRBJ2-1, with D unresolved. The specimen comprised PBMCs, sampled 98 days after intestinal transplantation. This sequence originates from a human patient who received an intestinal transplant, so some T cells may come from the graft donor. CDR3 coding DNA: TGTGCCATCAGTGACGACCTCCAAAACAATGAGCAGTTCTTC. It codes for CAISDDLQNNEQFF.